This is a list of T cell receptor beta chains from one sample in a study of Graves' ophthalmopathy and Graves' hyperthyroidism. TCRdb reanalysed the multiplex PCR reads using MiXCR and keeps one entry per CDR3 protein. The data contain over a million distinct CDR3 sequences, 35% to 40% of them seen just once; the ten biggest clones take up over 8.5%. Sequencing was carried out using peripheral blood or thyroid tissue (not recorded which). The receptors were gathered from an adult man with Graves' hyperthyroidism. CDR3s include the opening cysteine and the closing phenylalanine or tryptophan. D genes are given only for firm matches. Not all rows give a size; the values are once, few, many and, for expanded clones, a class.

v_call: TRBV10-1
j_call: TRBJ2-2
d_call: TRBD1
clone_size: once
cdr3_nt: TGCGCCAGCAGTGCTCCCCGGCAGGGGGCGACCACCGGGGAGCTGTTTTTT
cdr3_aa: CASSAPRQGATTGELFF

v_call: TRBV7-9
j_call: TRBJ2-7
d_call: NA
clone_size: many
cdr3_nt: TGTGCCAGCAGCGCCACCTACGAGCAGTACTTC
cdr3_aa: CASSATYEQYF

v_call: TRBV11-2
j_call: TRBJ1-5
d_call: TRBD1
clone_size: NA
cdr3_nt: TGTGCCAGCAGCATGGACAGGGGAGGTGTAAGGAATCAGCCCCAGCATTTT
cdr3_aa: CASSMDRGGVRNQPQHF

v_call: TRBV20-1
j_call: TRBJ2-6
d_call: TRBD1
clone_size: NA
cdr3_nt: TGCAGTGCCAAGGACAGGGAAAGCTCTGGGGCCAACGTCCTGACTTTC
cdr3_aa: CSAKDRESSGANVLTF

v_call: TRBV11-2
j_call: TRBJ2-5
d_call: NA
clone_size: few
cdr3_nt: TGCGCCAGCAGCCAAGATCTGGGTCCTTACCAAGAGACCCAGTACTTC
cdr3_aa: CASSQDLGPYQETQYF

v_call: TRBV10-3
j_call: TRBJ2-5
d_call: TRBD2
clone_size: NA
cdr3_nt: TGTGCCAGCAGTGAAATGACTAGCGGACAAGAGACCCAGTACTTC
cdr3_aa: CASSEMTSGQETQYF

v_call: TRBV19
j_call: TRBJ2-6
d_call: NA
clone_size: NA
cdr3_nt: TGTGCCAGTACAGAGAGCTCTGGGGCCAACGTCCTGACTTTC
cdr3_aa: CASTESSGANVLTF

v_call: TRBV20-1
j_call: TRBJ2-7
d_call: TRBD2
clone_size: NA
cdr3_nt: TGCAGTGCCCCGGGACTAGCGGGATCAACTGCCTACGAGCAGTACTTC
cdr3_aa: CSAPGLAGSTAYEQYF

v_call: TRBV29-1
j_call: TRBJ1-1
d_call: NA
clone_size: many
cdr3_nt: TGCAGCGTCGCCCGAACATTGGGCACTGAAGCTTTCTTT
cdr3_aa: CSVARTLGTEAFF

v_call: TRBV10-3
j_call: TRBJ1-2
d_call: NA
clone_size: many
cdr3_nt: TGTGCCATCCTTGATGGGGGATATGGCTACACCTTC
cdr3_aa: CAILDGGYGYTF

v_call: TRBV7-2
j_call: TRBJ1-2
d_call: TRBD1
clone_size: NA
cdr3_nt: TGTGCCAGCAGCTTAGCCGGGGACAGGGGAGAAGGCTACACCTTC
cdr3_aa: CASSLAGDRGEGYTF

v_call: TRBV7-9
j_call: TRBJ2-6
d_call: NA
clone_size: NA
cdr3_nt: TGTGCCAGCAGCGTAGGCAGTCCGACTTTC
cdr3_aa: CASSVGSPTF

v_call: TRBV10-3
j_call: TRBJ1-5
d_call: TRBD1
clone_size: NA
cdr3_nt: TGTGCCATCAGCAACCGGGACAGAGATCAGCCCCAGCATTTT
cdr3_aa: CAISNRDRDQPQHF

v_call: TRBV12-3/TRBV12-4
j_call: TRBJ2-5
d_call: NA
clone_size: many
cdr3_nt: TGTGCCAGCAGTTCAACAGAGCAAGAGACCCAGTACTTC
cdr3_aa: CASSSTEQETQYF

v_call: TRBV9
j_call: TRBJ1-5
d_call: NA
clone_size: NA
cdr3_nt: TGTGCCAGCAGCGTGTGGGGGGGACAGCCCCAGCATTTT
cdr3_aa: CASSVWGGQPQHF

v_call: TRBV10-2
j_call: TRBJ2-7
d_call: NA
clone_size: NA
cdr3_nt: TGTGCCAGCAGACTAGGTAACTCCTACGAGCAGTACTTC
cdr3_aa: CASRLGNSYEQYF

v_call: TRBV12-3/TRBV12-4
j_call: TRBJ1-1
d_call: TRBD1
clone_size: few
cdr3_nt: TGTGCCAGCAGCCCCTCTACTTTTAACAGGGGCCAGAACACTGAAGCTTTCTTT
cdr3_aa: CASSPSTFNRGQNTEAFF

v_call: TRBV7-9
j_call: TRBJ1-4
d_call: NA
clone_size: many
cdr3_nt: TGTGCCAGCAGCCGCGACGCGGTTGGTGAAAAACTGTTTTTT
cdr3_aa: CASSRDAVGEKLFF

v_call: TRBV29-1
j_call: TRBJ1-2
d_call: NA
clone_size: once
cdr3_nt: TGCAGCGTTGCAGGCAGCTCGGGGGGCTACACCTTC
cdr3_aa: CSVAGSSGGYTF

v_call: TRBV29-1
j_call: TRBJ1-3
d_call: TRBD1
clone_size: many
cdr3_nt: TGCAGCGTCATACGGGACAGCGCTGGAAACACCATATATTTT
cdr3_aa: CSVIRDSAGNTIYF

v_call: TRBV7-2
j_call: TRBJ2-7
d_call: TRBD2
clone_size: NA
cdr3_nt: TGTGCCAGCAGCTACAACCCGGGACTAGCGGGAGCCTACGAGCAGTACTTC
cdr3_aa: CASSYNPGLAGAYEQYF

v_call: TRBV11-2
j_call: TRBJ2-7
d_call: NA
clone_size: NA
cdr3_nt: TGTGCCAGCAGCGCCACCAAGGGTACCGACGAGCAGTACTTC
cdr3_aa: CASSATKGTDEQYF

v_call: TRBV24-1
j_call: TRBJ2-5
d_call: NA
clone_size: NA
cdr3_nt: TGTGCCACCAGTGAGGCAGGGGCCGAGACCCAGTACTTC
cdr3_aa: CATSEAGAETQYF

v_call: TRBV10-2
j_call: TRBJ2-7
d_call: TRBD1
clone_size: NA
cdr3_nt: TGCGCCAGCAGGGAGGTGGGACAGGGGGTATACGAGCAGTACTTC
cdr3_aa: CASREVGQGVYEQYF

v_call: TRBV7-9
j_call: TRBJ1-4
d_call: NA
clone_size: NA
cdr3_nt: TGTGCCAGCAGAGGGTCTCAAGAAAAACTGTTTTTT
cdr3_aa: CASRGSQEKLFF

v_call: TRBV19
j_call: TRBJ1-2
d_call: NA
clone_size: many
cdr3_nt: TGTGCCAGTAGTATTCGTCCATATGGCTACACCTTC
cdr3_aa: CASSIRPYGYTF

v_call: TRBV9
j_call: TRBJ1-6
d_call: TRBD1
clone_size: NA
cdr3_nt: TGTGCCAGCAGCGAACAGGGGAGGGATTCACCCCTCCACTTT
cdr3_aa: CASSEQGRDSPLHF

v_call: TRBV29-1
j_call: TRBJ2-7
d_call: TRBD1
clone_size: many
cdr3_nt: TGCAGCGTTGAAGAATCGGACAGGATACCTCGCGAGCAGTACTTC
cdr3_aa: CSVEESDRIPREQYF

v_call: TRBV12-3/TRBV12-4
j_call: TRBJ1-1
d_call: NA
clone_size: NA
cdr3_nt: TGTGCCAGCACCCAGGAGCCTGTGGGGGGGAGAGCTTTCTTT
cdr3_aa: CASTQEPVGGRAFF

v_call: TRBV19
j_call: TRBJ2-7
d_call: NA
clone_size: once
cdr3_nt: TGTGCCAGTAGTCCCCAGGGGGGCGACGAGCGGTACTTC
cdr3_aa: CASSPQGGDERYF

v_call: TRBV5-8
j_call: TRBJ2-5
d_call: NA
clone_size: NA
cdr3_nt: TGTGCCAGCAGCCGCTTGAGGACCCAGTACTTC
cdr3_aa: CASSRLRTQYF

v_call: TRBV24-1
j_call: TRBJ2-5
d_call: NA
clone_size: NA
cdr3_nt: TGTGCCACGAGCGGAACCTTCCAAGAGACCCAGTACTTC
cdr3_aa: CATSGTFQETQYF

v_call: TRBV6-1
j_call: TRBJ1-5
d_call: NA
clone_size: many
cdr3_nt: TGTGCCAGTAGGGACACCCGTCATCAGCCCCAGCATTTT
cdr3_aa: CASRDTRHQPQHF

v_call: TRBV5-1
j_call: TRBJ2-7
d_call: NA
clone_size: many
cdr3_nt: TGCGCCAGCAGCTTGGACGGCTCAAACAGGGAGCAGTACTTC
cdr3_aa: CASSLDGSNREQYF

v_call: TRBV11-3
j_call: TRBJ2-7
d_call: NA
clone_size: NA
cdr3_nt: TGTGCCAGCAGCGCCGGACTGATCTACGAGCAGTACTTC
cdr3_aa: CASSAGLIYEQYF

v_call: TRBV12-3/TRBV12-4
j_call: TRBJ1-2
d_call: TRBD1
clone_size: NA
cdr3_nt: TGTGCCAGCAGTTTATACGGACAGGGTAACTATGGCTACACCTTC
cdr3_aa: CASSLYGQGNYGYTF

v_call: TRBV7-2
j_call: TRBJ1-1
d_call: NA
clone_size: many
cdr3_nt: TGTGCCAGCAGCCTAAGACGGGAGAGGACTGAAGCTTTCTTT
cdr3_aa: CASSLRRERTEAFF

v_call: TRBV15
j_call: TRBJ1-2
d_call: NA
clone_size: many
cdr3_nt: TGTGCCACCAGCAGAGACGGCAGCGCTAACTATGGCTACACCTTC
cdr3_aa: CATSRDGSANYGYTF

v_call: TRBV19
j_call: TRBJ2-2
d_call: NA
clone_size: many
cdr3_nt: TGTGCCAGTAGTATTCTTCCCACCATCTTGGGCGGGGAGCTGTTTTTT
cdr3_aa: CASSILPTILGGELFF